The clone carrying this TCR beta chain was seen only once. The germline V gene encodes CDR1 SGHDN and CDR2 FVKESK. This CDR3 contains 14 residues. Trimming pared 3 bases from V and 1 base from J, leaving 10 bases between. Each participant's cohort was designated according to participant-reported clinical history. These data come from a study of blood T cell repertoires in COVID-19. Study-wide context: COVID-19 samples collected from the United States, Italy and Spain covered acute and convalescent phases.

Authors' processing steps: How many nucleated cells were present was estimated from reference gene primer amplification. Produced via immunoSEQ multiplex PCR; TCRdb's table is partial and in-frame only. The V and J calls and clone size are taken from that table; D and trimming were inferred from the DNA. Of roughly 520,000 clones listed, around 89% are singletons. The clonotype comes from a woman between 35 and 50 years old who had recovered from COVID-19. Sequencing was carried out using PBMCs or T cells enriched from blood (not recorded which). The chain recombines TRBV14 with TRBJ2-7; D is ambiguous. This CDR3 is CASSHAWLSYEQYF. The CDR3 bases are TGTGCCAGCAGCCATGCTTGGCTTTCCTACGAGCAGTACTTC.